Detailed here is one TCR beta chain. TCRdb called the RT-PCR reads again in MiXCR, with one record for every CDR3 protein. The table has 650,000 to 800,000 distinct CDR3 sequences, approximately 15% seen once. V was clipped by 7 bases and J by 7 bases, with 16 bases between them. CDR3 length equals 13 residues. This receptor was identified in a female donor in good health, serving as a healthy control. The J gene is TRBJ1-2, the V gene TRBV12-3 or TRBV12-4; D not resolved. Specimen: memory CD4+ T cells from blood. CDR3 in amino acids: CASTKGGSSGYTF. CDR3 DNA: TGTGCCAGCACCAAGGGAGGGAGTAGTGGCTACACCTTC.